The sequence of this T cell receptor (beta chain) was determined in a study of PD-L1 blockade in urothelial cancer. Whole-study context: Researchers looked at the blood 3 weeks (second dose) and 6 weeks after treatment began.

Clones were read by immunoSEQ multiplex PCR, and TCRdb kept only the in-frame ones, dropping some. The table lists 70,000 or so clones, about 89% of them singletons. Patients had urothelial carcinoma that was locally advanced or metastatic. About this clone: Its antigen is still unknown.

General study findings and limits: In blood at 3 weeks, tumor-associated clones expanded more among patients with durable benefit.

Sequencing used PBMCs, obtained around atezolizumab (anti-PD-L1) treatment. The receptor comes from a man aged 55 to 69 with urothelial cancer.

The CDR3 nucleotides read TGTGCCTGGAGTGCCGGGAAAGAGACCCAGTACTTC. Amino acids: CAWSAGKETQYF. This chain joins TRBV30 and TRBJ2-5; maybe TRBD2 (5 bases). This CDR3 comprises 12 residues. The V end was cut by 1 base, the J end by 3 bases, with 6 bases between. Per the germline V gene, CDR1 is GTSNPN and CDR2 is SVGIG (reference sequence).